Many counts were recorded for the clone carrying this TCR beta chain. Its antigen is not known. Quantitative 5'-RACE with molecular barcodes generated TCR beta libraries. TCRdb re-called the 5' RACE reads through MiXCR, storing one row per CDR3 protein. The sample has about 220,000 distinct CDR3 sequences; about 6.7% are singletons. The sample comes from a study of CD8 T cells in ankylosing spondylitis. The germline CDR1 and CDR2 sequences are SEHNR and FQNEAQ (reference sequence). This CDR3 has 13 amino acids. V lost 0 bases and J 3 bases, leaving 6 bases between the germline ends. Findings and limits, study-wide: Seemingly distinctive of ankylosing spondylitis blood was a TCR beta motif formed by eight highly homologous variants. Reports of some motif variants in reactive arthritis synovial fluid and blood predate this one.

The clonotype was recovered from a male donor with ankylosing spondylitis. The specimen was blood, either unsorted or a sorted T cell fraction (not recorded which). The gene calls are TRBV7-9 and TRBJ2-7, with unresolved D. The DNA for the CDR3 is TGTGCCAGCAGCTTAGCCGGCTACTACGAGCAGTACTTC. This gives the protein CASSLAGYYEQYF.